These T cell receptor beta chains were read from a single sample in a study of CD8+ T cells in alopecia areata. Repertoires were generated with immunoSEQ multiplex PCR, while TCRdb's copy carries only in-frame clones and drops some. The repertoire includes around 100,000 clones, around three fifths of them detected once, and about 3.3% sits in the top ten. Sequenced material: CD4+ T cells sorted from blood, taken at week 24, from a patient treated with tofacitinib. All receptors derive from a human donor with alopecia areata. Both conserved end residues are part of each CDR3. D genes are given only for firm matches. Rows give clone size only sometimes, using once, few, many, or a class for an expanded clone.

d_call | j_call | v_call | clone_size | cdr3_aa | cdr3_nt
- | TRBJ1-2 | TRBV5-6 | - | CASSSGNYGYTF | TGTGCCAGCAGCTCCGGGAACTATGGCTACACCTTC
TRBD1 | TRBJ1-1 | TRBV29-1 | - | CSVVTGDTEAFF | TGCAGCGTCGTTACAGGGGACACTGAAGCTTTCTTT
- | TRBJ1-4 | TRBV25-1 | - | CASSDRDSGEKLFF | TGTGCCAGCAGTGATAGAGACAGCGGTGAAAAACTGTTTTTT
TRBD1 | TRBJ1-2 | TRBV15 | few | CATSRGQGNYGYTF | TGTGCCACCAGCCGGGGACAGGGGAACTATGGCTACACCTTC
- | TRBJ2-5 | TRBV29-1 | - | CSVTSGAHSETQYF | TGCAGCGTTACCAGTGGGGCCCATTCTGAGACCCAGTACTTC
- | TRBJ2-5 | TRBV6-5 | few | CASSYSYGETQYF | TGTGCCAGCAGTTATTCCTATGGGGAGACCCAGTACTTC
- | TRBJ2-7 | TRBV25-1 | - | CASRETGASYEQYF | TGTGCCAGCCGAGAGACAGGAGCCTCCTACGAGCAGTACTTC
TRBD1 | TRBJ2-3 | TRBV5-6 | - | CASSSRDRFTDTQYF | TGTGCCAGCAGCTCCCGGGACAGGTTCACAGATACGCAGTATTTT
TRBD1 | TRBJ1-1 | TRBV5-1 | - | CASSLQGVTEAFF | TGCGCCAGCAGCTTGCAGGGGGTCACTGAAGCTTTCTTT
- | TRBJ1-1 | TRBV29-1 | - | CSVSRVFDTEAFF | TGCAGCGTTTCTAGGGTCTTTGACACTGAAGCTTTCTTT
- | TRBJ2-1 | TRBV7-9 | - | CASSLEDFTFF | TGTGCCAGCAGCCTGGAGGACTTCACGTTCTTC
- | TRBJ1-1 | TRBV29-1 | - | CSAGSGNTEAFF | TGCAGCGCGGGTTCAGGAAACACTGAAGCTTTCTTT
- | TRBJ2-1 | TRBV2 | - | CASSEDRSSYNEQFF | TGTGCCAGCAGTGAGGACAGAAGCTCCTACAATGAGCAGTTCTTC
- | TRBJ2-4 | TRBV6-5 | - | CASSYSGIQYF | TGTGCCAGCAGTTACTCGGGTATTCAGTACTTC
- | TRBJ1-1 | TRBV29-1 | few | CSVARGGAEAFF | TGCAGCGTTGCACGGGGCGGGGCTGAAGCTTTCTTT
- | TRBJ2-3 | TRBV10-3 | - | CAISEQGEGDTQYF | TGTGCCATCAGTGAGCAGGGCGAGGGCGATACGCAGTATTTT
TRBD2 | TRBJ2-1 | TRBV29-1 | - | CSVVRTSGGHEQFF | TGCAGCGTTGTTAGGACTAGCGGGGGTCATGAGCAGTTCTTC
- | TRBJ1-3 | TRBV6-1 | few | CASSEVWPSGNTIYF | TGTGCCAGCAGTGAAGTGTGGCCCTCTGGAAACACCATATATTTT
- | TRBJ1-2 | TRBV2 | - | CASSEGFGYGYTF | TGTGCCAGCAGTGAGGGTTTCGGGTATGGCTACACCTTC
- | TRBJ2-1 | TRBV19 | - | CASSMDGYNEQFF | TGTGCCAGTAGTATGGACGGTTACAATGAGCAGTTCTTC
TRBD2 | TRBJ2-3 | TRBV10-3 | - | CAISVSSGGRDTQYF | TGTGCCATCAGTGTCTCTAGCGGGGGCCGAGATACGCAGTATTTT
- | TRBJ2-1 | TRBV30 | - | CAWTSGVTNEQFF | TGTGCCTGGACTTCCGGGGTTACCAATGAGCAGTTCTTC
TRBD2 | TRBJ2-5 | TRBV4-3 | - | CASSQGLLRTSSETQYF | TGCGCCAGCAGCCAAGGGTTGTTGAGGACTAGCTCGGAGACCCAGTACTTC
TRBD1 | TRBJ1-2 | TRBV25-1 | - | CASSETGGRDGYTF | TGTGCCAGCAGTGAAACAGGGGGCCGGGATGGCTACACCTTC
TRBD1 | TRBJ1-2 | TRBV29-1 | - | CSVDPPGTANYGYTF | TGCAGCGTCGACCCCCCAGGGACAGCTAACTATGGCTACACCTTC
- | TRBJ1-5 | TRBV29-1 | - | CSVTTVGRPQHF | TGCAGCGTCACGACAGTCGGGCGGCCCCAGCATTTT
- | TRBJ2-5 | TRBV20-1 | - | CSARVLETQYF | TGCAGTGCTAGAGTTTTGGAGACCCAGTACTTC
- | TRBJ2-5 | TRBV29-1 | - | CSVVRGFPQETQYF | TGCAGCGTTGTCCGAGGGTTCCCCCAAGAGACCCAGTACTTC
- | TRBJ2-5 | TRBV2 | - | CASTLNQETQYF | TGTGCCAGCACCTTAAACCAAGAGACCCAGTACTTC
TRBD2 | TRBJ2-3 | TRBV28 | - | CASLAGGADTQYF | TGTGCCAGCCTAGCGGGGGGGGCAGATACGCAGTATTTT
- | TRBJ1-4 | TRBV4-2 | few | CASSQETLGGRFEKLFF | TGTGCCAGCAGCCAAGAGACATTAGGAGGGCGCTTTGAAAAACTGTTTTTT
- | TRBJ1-5 | TRBV7-2 | - | CASSLSGGNQPQHF | TGTGCCAGCAGCTTATCAGGGGGCAATCAGCCCCAGCATTTT
TRBD1 | TRBJ2-2 | TRBV7-9 | - | CASSHSSPGGDTGELFF | TGTGCCAGCAGCCACTCCTCCCCAGGGGGAGACACCGGGGAGCTGTTTTTT
TRBD2 | TRBJ2-7 | TRBV7-2 | few | CASSLLAGPPEQYF | TGTGCCAGCAGCCTGTTAGCGGGGCCCCCCGAGCAGTACTTC
- | TRBJ1-1 | TRBV15 | - | CATSNGGDTEAFF | TGTGCCACCAGCAATGGGGGGGACACTGAAGCTTTCTTT
- | TRBJ1-3 | TRBV23-1 | - | CASSQFGGPSGNTIYF | TGCGCCAGCAGTCAATTCGGAGGCCCCTCTGGAAACACCATATATTTT
- | TRBJ1-5 | TRBV10-3 | - | CAIGQGEGQPQHF | TGTGCCATCGGCCAAGGGGAGGGTCAGCCCCAGCATTTT
- | TRBJ2-7 | TRBV29-1 | - | CSVDMGGREQYF | TGCAGCGTTGACATGGGGGGCCGCGAGCAGTACTTC
- | TRBJ2-4 | TRBV29-1 | - | CSVERNGLAKNIQYF | TGCAGCGTTGAAAGGAATGGGTTAGCCAAAAACATTCAGTACTTC
- | TRBJ2-3 | TRBV4-2 | - | CASSREGTGLSGGTQYF | TGTGCCAGCAGCCGCGAGGGAACGGGGCTGTCCGGGGGTACGCAGTATTTT
- | TRBJ2-3 | TRBV7-9 | - | CASSLGRVGTDTQYF | TGTGCCAGCAGCTTAGGGCGAGTGGGCACAGATACGCAGTATTTT
- | TRBJ1-1 | TRBV5-1 | - | CASRDGTREAFF | TGCGCCAGCAGGGACGGGACACGTGAAGCTTTCTTT
- | TRBJ1-4 | TRBV10-3 | - | CAISEGAREKLFF | TGTGCCATCAGTGAGGGGGCGCGGGAAAAACTGTTTTTT
- | TRBJ1-1 | TRBV2 | - | CASSHDRRMNTEAFF | TGTGCCAGCAGCCATGACAGGCGCATGAACACTGAAGCTTTCTTT
- | TRBJ2-7 | TRBV14 | - | CASSRGPLYEQYF | TGTGCCAGCAGCCGGGGACCTCTCTACGAGCAGTACTTC
- | TRBJ1-5 | TRBV30 | few | CAWSGQGNQPQHF | TGTGCCTGGAGTGGACAGGGCAATCAGCCCCAGCATTTT
TRBD1 | TRBJ2-5 | TRBV5-4 | few | CASSLLDRAKETQYF | TGTGCCAGCAGCTTGTTAGACAGGGCCAAAGAGACCCAGTACTTC
- | TRBJ2-2 | TRBV29-1 | few | CSVDTGHTGELFF | TGCAGCGTTGATACAGGCCACACCGGGGAGCTGTTTTTT
- | TRBJ2-7 | TRBV15 | - | CATSRDTGGYYEQYF | TGTGCCACCAGCAGAGATACGGGGGGCTACTACGAGCAGTACTTC
- | TRBJ2-1 | TRBV2 | - | CASSPQGYNEQFF | TGTGCCAGCAGTCCACAGGGATACAATGAGCAGTTCTTC
TRBD1 | TRBJ2-7 | TRBV5-1 | - | CASSPDRNDYEQYF | TGCGCCAGCAGCCCGGACAGGAACGACTACGAGCAGTACTTC